Below, 19 T cell receptor beta chains from the same sample are listed, as sequenced in a study of identical twins. A single record per CDR3 protein comes from TCRdb applying MiXCR to the 5' RACE reads. The sample carries about 790,000 distinct CDR3 sequences, 15% to 20% recorded once. These records were also assigned to another study, of T cells expressing NK-cell markers.

Specimen: PBMCs. These receptors all come from a woman aged 18 to 35 in good health.

The CDR3 nucleotides are TGCAGCGTTGAACTAGCGGGGGCCCAAGAGACCCAGTACTTC. Its translation: CSVELAGAQETQYF. The genes are TRBV29-1 and TRBJ2-5; 10 nucleotides agree with TRBD2. From germline, CDR1 is SQVTM and CDR2 ANQGSEA. This CDR3 spans 14 amino acids. The V gene end was trimmed by 2 bases and the J gene end by 1 base; junction bases not matched to a gene: 1.

The V and J genes are TRBV20-1 and TRBJ2-7; no reliable D call. The CDR3 has 13 amino acids. Between the trimmed V and J ends, which lost 0 bases and 3 bases, there was a span of 9 bases. CDR1 is DFQATT and CDR2 is SNEGSKA in the germline V gene (reference sequence). The CDR3 sequence is CSARDLRNYEQYF. The CDR3 bases are TGCAGTGCTAGAGATTTAAGGAACTACGAGCAGTACTTC.

The chain uses TRBV10-2 and TRBJ2-7; D is ambiguous. CDR3 size: 13 residues. The germline gives CDR1 WSHSY, CDR2 SAAADI. The V end was cut by 1 base, the J end by 4 bases, with 8 bases between. DNA of the CDR3: TGCGCCAGCAGTGAGTATTTGGCTTACGAGCAGTACTTC. Translated: CASSEYLAYEQYF.

This chain joins TRBV5-1 and TRBJ2-7, with D tentatively TRBD2 (6 bases). CDR1 and CDR2 (germline): SGHRS, YFSETQ. V lost 7 bases and J lost 7, with 12 bases in between. The CDR3 loop spans 11 amino acids. The CDR3 sequence is CASGRIGEQYF. The CDR3 nucleotides are TGCGCCAGCGGGAGGATCGGAGAGCAGTACTTC. Full variable domain (remainder filled in from reference TRBV5-1 and TRBJ2-7): KAGVTQTPRYLIKTRGQQVTLSCSPISGHRSVSWYQQTPGQGLQFLFEYFSETQRNKGNFPGRFSGRQFSNSRSEMNVSTLELGDSALYLCASGRIGEQYFGPGTRLTVT.

The V and J genes are TRBV5-1 and TRBJ1-1; no firm D call. The V end lost 6 bases, the J end lost 1 base, and 4 bases lay between the germline ends. The length of the CDR3 is 11 residues. The germline CDR1 and CDR2 sequences are SGHRS and YFSETQ. In DNA form, the CDR3 reads TGCGCCAGCATAAAGAACACTGAAGCTTTCTTT. This sequence encodes CASIKNTEAFF.

Ten or more counts support this clonotype. This chain links TRBV12-3 or TRBV12-4 with TRBJ1-2, with D perhaps TRBD1 (6 bases). This CDR3 spans 12 amino acids. Trimming removed 3 bases at V and 5 bases at J, with 7 bases between. As DNA, the CDR3 is TGTGCCAGCAGTTTGGGGGCTTATGGCTACACCTTC. Protein product: CASSLGAYGYTF.

The chain carries TRBV20-1 and TRBJ2-7, with D possibly called TRBD1 or TRBD2 (5 bases each). This CDR3 spans 14 amino acids. In germline, CDR1 is DFQATT, CDR2 SNEGSKA (reference sequence). Between the trimmed V and J ends, which lost 3 bases and 2 bases, there was a span of 14 bases. The CDR3 DNA reads TGCAGTGCTAGTAGGGGAGCGGAGGCCTACGAGCAGTACTTC. The encoded protein is CSASRGAEAYEQYF.

This clonotype has just a few counts. This chain links TRBV20-1 with TRBJ1-6, with a weak D call TRBD1 (6 bases). V was shortened by 1 base and J by 7 bases, with 14 bases between the two germline ends. The V gene's germline CDR1 is DFQATT and CDR2 SNEGSKA (reference sequence). CDR3 length equals 15 residues. CDR3 sequence (DNA): TGCAGTGCTAGAGGTCTCGGACAGTTGAATTCACCCCTCCACTTT. This encodes CSARGLGQLNSPLHF.

This clonotype was counted a few times. The chain couples TRBV9 to TRBJ2-4; TRBD1 aligns across 9 bases. V lost 0 bases to trimming and J lost 8 bases; unmatched junction nucleotides: 6. CDR3 length equals 15 residues. Germline CDR1 and CDR2: SGDLS and YYNGEE. The CDR3 DNA sequence: TGTGCCAGCAGCGTAGCCCCGACAGGGGGGGACATTCAGTACTTC. This sequence encodes CASSVAPTGGDIQYF.

This clonotype was seen more than once but under ten times. J is TRBJ2-2 and V is TRBV4-1; D is unresolved. The CDR3 has 15 amino acids. Trimming removed 2 bases from V and 3 bases from J, with 10 bases in between. Germline CDR1 MGHRA, CDR2 YSYEKL. This CDR3 is CASSQSPTDTGELFF. The DNA of the CDR3 is TGCGCCAGCAGCCAATCCCCGACGGACACCGGGGAGCTGTTTTTT.

This clonotype came up a few times. The chain is built from TRBV7-2 and TRBJ2-1; D gene unclear. V was trimmed by 0 bases and J by 5 bases, leaving 5 bases between them. CDR3 size: 13 residues. CDR1 and CDR2 from the germline V gene are SGHTA and FQGNSA. Here the CDR3 DNA reads TGTGCCAGCAGCTTAGCGGCAGACAATGAGCAGTTCTTC. Its protein product is CASSLAADNEQFF.

The chain combines TRBV11-2 with TRBJ1-1; D is undetermined. The CDR3 extends over 13 amino acids. The germline CDR1 and CDR2 sequences are SGHAT and FQNNGV. V was cut by 4 bases and J by 8 bases, with 14 bases left in between. The CDR3 spells CASSSGIALEAFF. The CDR3, as DNA: TGTGCCAGCAGCTCGGGGATTGCATTGGAAGCTTTCTTT.

This clonotype was observed a few times. This chain connects TRBV9 to TRBJ1-1, with D unresolved. Trimming stripped 0 bases from V and 0 bases from J, with 9 bases between. Germline lookup yields CDR1 SGDLS and CDR2 YYNGEE. The CDR3 is made up of 15 amino acids. The CDR3, as DNA: TGTGCCAGCAGCGTAGATGGACTACTGAACACTGAAGCTTTCTTT. This encodes CASSVDGLLNTEAFF.

This clonotype was counted a few times. The gene calls are TRBV18 and TRBJ2-3; D possibly corresponds to TRBD1 (5 bases). The CDR3 is 13 amino acids. Between the trimmed V and J ends, which lost 0 bases and 6 bases, there was a span of 7 bases. Germline V gene sequence: CDR1 KGHSH, CDR2 LQKENI. CDR3 sequence reads: CASSPPGRDTQYF. DNA of the CDR3: TGTGCCAGCTCACCACCGGGGCGCGATACGCAGTATTTT.

This clonotype was observed a few times. J is TRBJ1-1 and V is TRBV6-1; D is unclear. Looked up from germline, CDR1 is MNHNS and CDR2 is SASEGT. The CDR3 runs to 15 residues. Trimming cost V 6 bases and J 0 bases, with 14 bases left between them. CDR3 nucleotides: TGTGCCAGCAGCCCGTCGGGAACCCTGAACACTGAAGCTTTCTTT. This sequence encodes CASSPSGTLNTEAFF.

This clonotype has more than one count but fewer than ten. J is TRBJ2-3 and V is TRBV9; possible D gene TRBD2, 6 bases. CDR1 and CDR2 (germline): SGDLS, YYNGEE. Trimming took 1 base from V and 5 from J, leaving 11 bases between them. There are 14 residues in the CDR3. In DNA, the CDR3 is TGTGCCAGCAGCGTAATCGGGAGTCAAGATACGCAGTATTTT. Translation gives CASSVIGSQDTQYF.

The chain uses TRBV3-1 and TRBJ2-5; 8 positions agree with TRBD2. Germline CDR1 is LGHDT and CDR2 is YNNKEL (reference sequence). V shed 6 bases, J shed 2 bases, and the junction held 5 bases outside the gene matches. The CDR3 length is 14 residues. The CDR3 protein is CASSAGLEQETQYF. CDR3 in DNA: TGTGCCAGCAGTGCGGGACTAGAGCAAGAGACCCAGTACTTC.

This clonotype was seen more than once but under ten times. This chain uses TRBV28 with TRBJ2-7; TRBD2 matches at 9 bases. The CDR3 contains 14 residues. The trim removed 10 bases at V and 3 bases at J, leaving 10 bases unmatched. CDR1 is MDHEN, CDR2 SYDVKM, per germline. CDR3 region: CATLAAGGFYEQYF. CDR3 bases: TGTGCCACCCTAGCAGCGGGGGGTTTCTACGAGCAGTACTTC.

The rearrangement joins TRBV7-2 to TRBJ2-7; tentative D call: TRBD1 (6 bases). With 6 bases removed from V and 6 bases from J, the gap between germline ends came to 21 bases. From germline, CDR1 is SGHTA and CDR2 FQGNSA. The CDR3 has 15 residues. This CDR3 is CASRFSGTSSVEQYF. As DNA, the CDR3 is TGTGCCAGCAGGTTCTCCGGGACATCGTCTGTCGAGCAGTACTTC.